A selection of T cell receptor beta chains follows, all from one sample in a study of technical replicates of blood from several donors. Some clones are missing from TCRdb's copy, which holds only in-frame ones; the method was immunoSEQ multiplex PCR. The table includes 90,000 to 100,000 clones, just under 95% detected once. Sequenced input: T cells isolated from PBMCs. Receptors were obtained from a human donor in good health. Each CDR3 is given with its conserved first and last residue. D genes are given only for firm matches. Size tells how often a clone was seen (once, few, many) or the class of an expanded clone, and some rows leave it out.

J	size	D	V	CDR3	DNA
TRBJ2-1	.	.	TRBV30	CAWSVSGSNEQFF	TGTGCCTGGAGTGTGAGTGGGAGTAATGAGCAGTTCTTC
TRBJ1-2	.	.	TRBV27	CASSLFWEGKYGYTF	TGTGCCAGCAGTTTATTTTGGGAGGGTAAATATGGCTACACCTTC
TRBJ2-3	.	TRBD1	TRBV19	CASRIQGASDTQYF	TGTGCCAGTAGGATACAGGGGGCGTCAGATACGCAGTATTTT
TRBJ2-7	.	TRBD2	TRBV27	CASSLTSGRFYEQYF	TGTGCCAGCAGTTTGACTAGCGGGAGGTTCTACGAGCAGTACTTC
TRBJ1-5	.	.	TRBV5-6	CASSLGRSNQPQHF	TGTGCCAGCAGCCTCGGCAGGAGCAATCAGCCCCAGCATTTT
TRBJ2-7	.	.	TRBV29-1	CSVLLTGSYEQYF	TGCAGCGTTCTACTAACGGGGTCCTACGAGCAGTACTTC
TRBJ1-2	once	TRBD1	TRBV6-6	CASSNPDRGSYGYTF	TGTGCCAGCAGCAACCCTGACAGGGGAAGCTATGGCTACACCTTC
TRBJ1-2	.	.	TRBV19	CASSILGGEDGYTF	TGTGCCAGTAGTATTTTAGGAGGGGAGGATGGCTACACCTTC
TRBJ1-1	few	TRBD1	TRBV6-5	CASRDRLEAFF	TGTGCCAGCAGGGACAGGCTTGAAGCTTTCTTT
TRBJ2-3	.	TRBD2	TRBV10-3	CAISEFGTSGMSDTQYF	TGTGCCATCAGTGAGTTTGGGACTAGCGGAATGTCGGATACGCAGTATTTT
TRBJ2-1	.	TRBD1	TRBV27	CASSLSGQAPWGYNEQFF	TGTGCCAGCAGTTTATCGGGACAGGCCCCATGGGGCTACAATGAGCAGTTCTTC
TRBJ2-5	.	TRBD2	TRBV30	CAFTSGSQGTQYF	TGTGCCTTCACTAGCGGGAGTCAGGGGACCCAGTACTTC
TRBJ1-1	few	.	TRBV9	CASSVRGSTEAFF	TGTGCCAGCAGCGTTCGGGGGAGCACTGAAGCTTTCTTT
TRBJ2-7	once	TRBD2	TRBV19	CASSSSGTPYEQYF	TGTGCCAGTAGCTCTAGCGGGACACCCTACGAGCAGTACTTC
TRBJ2-5	few	.	TRBV2	CASSFQETQYF	TGTGCCAGCAGCTTCCAAGAGACCCAGTACTTC
TRBJ1-4	.	.	TRBV15	CATSRGQPNEKLFF	TGTGCCACCAGCAGAGGACAGCCTAATGAAAAACTGTTTTTT
TRBJ1-2	.	TRBD1	TRBV7-2	CASSPRQGLHTF	TGTGCCAGCAGCCCGCGACAGGGGCTCCACACCTTC
TRBJ1-2	.	.	TRBV19	CASSIGSGLYGYTF	TGTGCCAGTAGTATAGGGAGCGGCCTCTATGGCTACACCTTC
TRBJ2-1	.	.	TRBV5-4	CASSLGGSSYNEQFF	TGTGCCAGCAGCTTGGGTGGCAGCTCCTACAATGAGCAGTTCTTC
TRBJ2-7	.	.	TRBV4-3	CASSQEDGLGDEQYF	TGCGCCAGCAGCCAAGAGGATGGGCTAGGGGACGAGCAGTACTTC
TRBJ2-6	.	.	TRBV19	CASSEGTGSGANVLTF	TGTGCCAGTAGTGAGGGTACTGGCTCTGGGGCCAACGTCCTGACTTTC
TRBJ2-1	.	TRBD2	TRBV19	CASSIASGTFYNEQFF	TGTGCCAGTAGTATAGCCAGCGGGACCTTTTACAATGAGCAGTTCTTC
TRBJ2-1	.	TRBD2	TRBV30	CAWRVAGGASYNEQFF	TGTGCCTGGAGAGTAGCGGGAGGGGCCTCCTACAATGAGCAGTTCTTC
TRBJ2-7	.	.	TRBV7-2	CASSITGGVSYEQYF	TGTGCCAGCAGCATTACAGGGGGGGTCTCCTACGAGCAGTACTTC
TRBJ1-4	.	.	TRBV10-3	CAISDGGDEKLFF	TGTGCCATCAGTGACGGCGGGGATGAAAAACTGTTTTTT
TRBJ1-2	.	.	TRBV9	CASSFRDGGYYGYTF	TGTGCCAGCAGCTTCCGGGACGGGGGTTACTATGGCTACACCTTC
TRBJ2-3	.	TRBD2	TRBV5-8	CASMTGGFTDTQYF	TGTGCCAGCATGACGGGAGGGTTCACAGATACGCAGTATTTT